The entry below gives a single TCR beta chain sequence along with its context. These data come from a study of identifying expanded T cells in peripheral blood. V was shortened by 0 bases and J by 0 bases, with 14 bases between the two germline ends. CDR1 and CDR2 (germline): SGHVS, FQNEAQ. This CDR3 has 17 residues. Profiling relied on immunoSEQ multiplex PCR, and the TCRdb table lists in-frame clones only, not all of them. The sample has 51,000 or so clones; around 82% are singletons. The source of this sequence is a person between 18 and 75 years old in good health. The chain links TRBV7-8 to TRBJ1-2; D is uncertain. What was sequenced was blood. CDR3 protein: CASSLAPGRGSNYGYTF. The CDR3 nucleotides are TGTGCCAGCAGCTTAGCGCCAGGCAGAGGGTCTAACTATGGCTACACCTTC.